These 26 T cell receptor beta chains were sequenced from one sample in a study of blood T cell repertoires in COVID-19. Profiling relied on immunoSEQ multiplex PCR, and the TCRdb table lists in-frame clones only, not all of them. The table records approximately 93,000 clones, about four fifths of them present only once. The source material was peripheral blood. The source of these receptors is an elderly woman with acute or convalescent COVID-19.

V and J are TRBV24-1 and TRBJ2-1, with 10 bases matching TRBD2. Germline CDR1 and CDR2: KGHDR and SFDVKD. This CDR3 is 17 amino acids long. V lost 3 bases to trimming and J lost 3 bases; unmatched junction nucleotides: 7. CDR3 DNA: TGTGCCACCAGTGATCGTTCAGCGGGGGGGTTCTACAATGAGCAGTTCTTC. It specifies CATSDRSAGGFYNEQFF.

The J gene is TRBJ1-2, the V gene TRBV10-3; 7 nucleotides align to TRBD1. There are 15 residues in the CDR3. With V trimmed by 11 bases and J by 1 base, 13 bases remained unmatched. Germline CDR1 reads ENHRY; CDR2 reads SYGVKD. DNA of the CDR3: TGTGCCGCCCGTTGGGGGGACAGCATTAACTATGGCTACACCTTC. Amino acid sequence: CAARWGDSINYGYTF.

The chain couples TRBV5-1 to TRBJ2-2, with D perhaps matching TRBD2 (6 bases). The CDR3 covers 14 residues. Germline CDR1 is SGHRS and CDR2 is YFSETQ. V was cut by 4 bases and J by 1 base, with 8 bases left in between. The CDR3 protein is CASSGRENTGELFF. The CDR3 DNA follows: TGCGCCAGCAGCGGGCGGGAGAACACCGGGGAGCTGTTTTTT.

The V and J genes are TRBV10-3 and TRBJ2-7; 9 bases match TRBD1. The V gene's germline CDR1 is ENHRY and CDR2 SYGVKD. Trimming took 10 bases from V and 4 from J; bases not matched to a gene: 5. This CDR3 has 12 residues. The CDR3 protein is CATTGGGYEQYF. The CDR3, as DNA: TGTGCCACCACAGGGGGCGGGTACGAGCAGTACTTC.

This sequence joins TRBV5-4 and TRBJ2-7; TRBD1 matches at 9 bases. CDR3 length: 15 amino acids. The junction had 8 bases not matched to a gene; V was cut back by 4 bases and J by 3 bases. Germline V CDR1 and CDR2: SGHNT, YYREEE (reference sequence). The CDR3 spells CASSGRTGDIYEQYF. CDR3 bases: TGTGCCAGCAGCGGACGGACAGGGGACATCTACGAGCAGTACTTC.

There are many counts of this clone. V gene TRBV3-1 (or the pseudogene TRBV3-2) combines with J gene TRBJ1-2, with 7 positions matching TRBD1. J was trimmed by 2 bases and V by 1 base; bases with no gene match: 13. Looked up from germline, CDR1 is LGHDT and CDR2 is YNNKEL (reference sequence). CDR3 length: 18 amino acids. This CDR3 is CASSQGALKGDRNYGYTF. The CDR3 DNA sequence: TGTGCCAGCAGCCAAGGCGCCCTAAAGGGGGACAGAAACTATGGCTACACCTTC.

Regarding this clone: The same CDR3 also results from other DNA sequences found in this sample. The chain is built from TRBV30 and TRBJ1-2; a possible D gene is TRBD1 (5 bases). CDR1 and CDR2 from the germline V gene are GTSNPN and SVGIG (reference sequence). This CDR3 comprises 11 residues. V was clipped by 1 base and J by 8 bases, with 8 bases between them. CDR3 sequence: CAWSGGVGYTF. CDR3 nucleotides: TGTGCCTGGAGTGGGGGGGTCGGCTACACCTTC.

This clone was observed a few times. Other DNA sequences from this sample encode an identical CDR3 as well. V gene TRBV7-2 combines with J gene TRBJ2-3; TRBD2 agrees at 8 bases. In germline, CDR1 is SGHTA, CDR2 FQGNSA. The CDR3 is 15 amino acids. Trimming at V came to 5 bases and at J to 0 bases, leaving 4 bases not matched to a gene. The CDR3 coding sequence is TGTGCCAGCAGCCCGGGGGGGCCGAGCACAGATACGCAGTATTTT. Translated: CASSPGGPSTDTQYF.

This clone was observed many times. The rearrangement uses TRBV7-3 and TRBJ2-2; TRBD2 matches 8 bases. The CDR3 runs 15 residues. Germline values: CDR1 SGHTA, CDR2 FQGTGA. V gave up 1 base and J gave up 5 bases; unmatched junction bases: 3. CDR3 sequence reads: CASSLMSGSTGELFF. The CDR3 nucleotides are TGTGCCAGCAGCTTAATGAGCGGGAGTACCGGGGAGCTGTTTTTT.

This clone has only one observation. The V and J genes are TRBV2 and TRBJ1-4, with TRBD1 matching 10 bases. This CDR3 is 16 amino acids long. V trimming: 7 bases; J trimming: 5 bases; junction bases outside the gene matches: 10. CDR1 is SNHLY and CDR2 is FYNNEI in the germline V gene. The CDR3 DNA reads TGTGCCAGCAACAGACAGGGGGCGGAGAACAATGAAAAACTGTTTTTT. Amino acids: CASNRQGAENNEKLFF.

This clone was seen more than once but under ten times. The chain employs TRBV9 and TRBJ1-2; D is ambiguous. Germline V gene data show CDR1 as SGDLS and CDR2 as YYNGEE. Trimming left V 0 bases short and J 2 bases short, with 8 bases between. This CDR3 comprises 14 residues. The CDR3 DNA follows: TGTGCCAGCAGCGTAGGATCGGGAAACTATGGCTACACCTTC. Translating gives CASSVGSGNYGYTF.

This clone is a singleton in its sample. The rearrangement uses TRBV7-2 and TRBJ1-3; weak D call: TRBD1 (6 bases). The germline CDR1 and CDR2 sequences are SGHTA and FQGNSA. With 5 bases removed from V and 2 bases from J, the gap between germline ends came to 10 bases. The CDR3 is 14 amino acids. CDR3 residues: CASSPQGAGNTIYF. DNA of the CDR3: TGTGCCAGCAGCCCACAGGGAGCTGGAAACACCATATATTTT.

This clone appeared a single time. The rearrangement links TRBV9 to TRBJ1-1; 7 bases align to TRBD1. CDR3 size: 16 residues. From germline, CDR1 is SGDLS and CDR2 YYNGEE. V was pared by 0 bases and J by 0 bases, with 5 bases of the junction left unmatched. In DNA form, the CDR3 reads TGTGCCAGCAGCGTAGGGGGGGACAGAATGAACACTGAAGCTTTCTTT. Its translation is CASSVGGDRMNTEAFF.

The rearrangement links TRBV7-9 to TRBJ2-5; D perhaps matches TRBD1 (7 bases). The germline CDR1 and CDR2 sequences are SEHNR and FQNEAQ (reference sequence). This CDR3 is built from 16 residues. Trimming shortened V by 2 bases and J by 5 bases, and 18 bases separated the two germline ends. The CDR3 sequence: CASSLFGGGSDETQYF. CDR3 in DNA: TGTGCCAGCAGCTTATTCGGAGGGGGCAGTGACGAGACCCAGTACTTC.

Only a few counts were recorded for this clone. The genes are TRBV28 and TRBJ2-2; 11 nucleotides line up with TRBD2. The junction had 14 bases not matched to a gene; V was cut back by 6 bases and J by 5 bases. The V gene's germline CDR1 is MDHEN and CDR2 SYDVKM. CDR3 length: 18 residues. As DNA, the CDR3 is TGTGCCAGCAGCACCAGGGAGAGGGGACTAGCGGAAACCGGGGAGCTGTTTTTT. Translating it yields CASSTRERGLAETGELFF.

Here the CDR3 DNA reads TGCAGCGTTGAACCCGGGCTAGCAGGAGATACGCAGTATTTT. Residues: CSVEPGLAGDTQYF. V gene TRBV29-1 combines with J gene TRBJ2-3; D is perhaps TRBD2 (5 bases). V was trimmed by 2 bases and J by 5 bases, leaving 14 bases between them. The CDR3 loop spans 14 amino acids. Germline CDR1 reads SQVTM; CDR2 reads ANQGSEA.

The chain links TRBV30 to TRBJ1-1; 9 bases fit TRBD1. This CDR3 has 16 amino acids. The germline CDR1 and CDR2 sequences are GTSNPN and SVGIG (reference sequence). J gave up 1 base and V 2 bases, and 8 bases lay outside the gene matches. The CDR3 spells CAWSSNRGQGNTEAFF. The CDR3 DNA reads as TGTGCCTGGAGTAGCAACCGGGGACAGGGGAACACTGAAGCTTTCTTT.

The chain is built from TRBV2 and TRBJ2-7; the D is unclear. Germline V gene lookup returns CDR1 SNHLY and CDR2 FYNNEI. The germline V and J ends were trimmed by 8 bases and 2 bases, with 10 bases remaining between them. The CDR3 extends over 12 amino acids. The CDR3 spells CASRQQTYEQYF. DNA of the CDR3: TGTGCCAGCCGACAACAGACCTACGAGCAGTACTTC.

The chain links TRBV30 to TRBJ1-2; TRBD1 might be the D (5 bases). Looked up from germline, CDR1 is GTSNPN and CDR2 is SVGIG (reference sequence). V was clipped by 1 base and J by 6 bases, with 6 bases between them. This CDR3 is 11 amino acids long. Written as DNA, the CDR3 is TGTGCCTGGAGTGGGGGCCATGGCTACACCTTC. This translates into CAWSGGHGYTF.

The V gene is TRBV28, the J gene TRBJ2-1; TRBD1 matches at 10 bases. The V gene end was trimmed by 7 bases and the J gene end by 6 bases; junction bases not matched to a gene: 3. Germline V gene lookup returns CDR1 MDHEN and CDR2 SYDVKM. This CDR3 has 13 amino acids. CDR3 in amino acids: CASTWDRGNEQFF. CDR3 DNA sequence: TGTGCCAGCACGTGGGACAGGGGCAATGAGCAGTTCTTC.

This clone was counted between two and nine times. The V gene is TRBV2, the J gene TRBJ1-5; TRBD1 matches at 9 bases. Germline-derived CDR1 and CDR2 are SNHLY and FYNNEI. The ends lost 5 bases at V and 6 bases at J; junction bases unmatched: 8. The CDR3 has 15 amino acids. The CDR3 here is CASSPGTGSSQPQHF. CDR3 DNA sequence: TGTGCCAGCAGTCCCGGGACAGGGTCTTCTCAGCCCCAGCATTTT.

This chain links TRBV6-5 with TRBJ2-7; TRBD1 aligns across 11 bases. The CDR3 loop spans 14 amino acids. CDR1 is MNHEY and CDR2 is SVGAGI in the germline V gene. Trimming cost V 7 bases and J 3 bases; bases outside gene matches: 5. CDR3 nucleotide sequence: TGTGCCAGCACCCGGGACAGGGGGGTCTACGAGCAGTACTTC. Translation: CASTRDRGVYEQYF.

The chain employs TRBV6-5 and TRBJ2-7; 15 bases are a match to TRBD2. With V trimmed by 7 bases and J by 5 bases, 6 bases remained unmatched. The CDR3 runs 15 residues. Germline V gene lookup returns CDR1 MNHEY and CDR2 SVGAGI. For the CDR3, the DNA is TGTGCCAGCATCGAAGGGACTAGCGGGAGGAACGAGCAGTACTTC. Translation gives CASIEGTSGRNEQYF.

The chain combines TRBV7-2 with TRBJ2-3; 11 nucleotides match TRBD2. CDR3 length: 15 amino acids. Germline-derived CDR1 and CDR2 are SGHTA and FQGNSA. With 2 bases clipped from V and 8 bases from J, the junction kept 6 bases outside the gene matches. CDR3 sequence reads: CASSLFLAGGRTQYF. CDR3 nucleotide sequence: TGTGCCAGCAGCTTATTCCTAGCGGGAGGTCGTACGCAGTATTTT. Complete variable domain (other parts from reference TRBV7-2 and TRBJ2-3): GAGVSQSPSNKVTEKGKDVELRCDPISGHTALYWYRQSLGQGLEFLIYFQGNSAPDKSGLPSDRFSAERTGGSVSTLTIQRTQQEDSAVYLCASSLFLAGGRTQYFGPGTRLTVL.

CDR3 protein: CASSPERVTVGEQFF. The CDR3 coding sequence is TGTGCCAGCAGCCCAGAGCGGGTAACGGTAGGTGAGCAGTTCTTC. V usage is TRBV11-2 and J usage is TRBJ2-1; TRBD2 might be the D (6 bases). CDR3 length: 15 residues. CDR1 SGHAT and CDR2 FQNNGV come from the germline V gene. The germline V and J ends were trimmed by 5 bases and 9 bases, with 20 bases remaining between them.

V and J are TRBV27 and TRBJ1-1; D uncertain. CDR1 is MNHEY, CDR2 SMNVEV, per germline (reference sequence). Trimming cost V 5 bases and J 4 bases, with 11 bases left between them. CDR3 length: 13 residues. The CDR3 DNA sequence: TGTGCCAGCAGTCGTGGGCTAACCACTGAAGCTTTCTTT. This sequence encodes CASSRGLTTEAFF.